The clone carrying this TCR beta chain turned up a few times. Treatment specified: around 19 received Ad26.COV2.S at low or high dose, single or two shots; several received placebo; per-sample allocation not given. It was on day 63 after the first vaccine or placebo injection that samples were taken. This sample was taken from a study of Ad26.COV2.S vaccination and SARS-CoV-2 variants. TCRdb keeps only in-frame clones here, not all; method: immunoSEQ multiplex PCR. The sample includes approximately 300,000 clones, roughly 84% of them seen just once. CDR3 length equals 14 residues. Germline loops: CDR1 MNHEY, CDR2 SVGAGI. V trimming: 9 bases; J trimming: 4 bases; junction bases outside the gene matches: 12.

The sample in question was peripheral blood, obtained in a trial of Ad26.COV2.S vaccine versus placebo. This sequence originates from a person between 18 and 59 years old who received the Ad26.COV2.S COVID-19 vaccine or a placebo. This chain uses TRBV6-5 with TRBJ2-7, with 7 bases matching TRBD1. The CDR3 region has the DNA TGTGCCAGTAAAGCCCGGACAGGCGGGTACGAGCAGTACTTC. Its translation: CASKARTGGYEQYF.